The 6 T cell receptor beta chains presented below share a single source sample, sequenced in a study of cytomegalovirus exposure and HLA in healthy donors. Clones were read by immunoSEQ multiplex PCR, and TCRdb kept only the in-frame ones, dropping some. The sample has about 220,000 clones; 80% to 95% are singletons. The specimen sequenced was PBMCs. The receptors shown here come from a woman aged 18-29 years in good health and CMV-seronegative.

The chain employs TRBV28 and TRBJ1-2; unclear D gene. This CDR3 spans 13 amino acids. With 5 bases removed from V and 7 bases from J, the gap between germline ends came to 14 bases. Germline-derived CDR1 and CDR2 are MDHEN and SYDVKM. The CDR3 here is CASSGRAGGGYTF. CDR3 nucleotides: TGTGCCAGCAGTGGGAGGGCAGGAGGTGGCTACACCTTC.

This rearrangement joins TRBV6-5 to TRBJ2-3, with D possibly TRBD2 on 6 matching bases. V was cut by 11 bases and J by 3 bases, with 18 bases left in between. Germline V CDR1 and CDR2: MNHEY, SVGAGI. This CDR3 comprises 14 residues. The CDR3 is CASRRDLSTDTQYF. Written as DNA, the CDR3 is TGTGCCTCCAGGCGGGACTTGAGTACAGATACGCAGTATTTT.

This CDR3 reads CASSLDGRSSYNEQFF. Here the CDR3 DNA reads TGTGCCAGCAGCTTAGACGGGAGGAGCTCCTACAATGAGCAGTTCTTC. This chain links TRBV7-2 with TRBJ2-1; 7 bases match TRBD2. This CDR3 spans 16 amino acids. Germline V gives CDR1 SGHTA, CDR2 FQGNSA. V gave up 1 base and J gave up 0 bases; unmatched junction bases: 3.

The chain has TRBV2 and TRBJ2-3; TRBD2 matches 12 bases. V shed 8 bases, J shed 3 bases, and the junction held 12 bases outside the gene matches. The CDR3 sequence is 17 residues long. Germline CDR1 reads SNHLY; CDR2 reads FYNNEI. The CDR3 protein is CASGRTPLAGGTDTQYF. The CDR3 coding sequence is TGTGCCAGCGGCCGGACCCCCCTAGCGGGAGGGACAGATACGCAGTATTTT. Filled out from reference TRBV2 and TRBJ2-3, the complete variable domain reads EPEVTQTPSHQVTQMGQEVILRCVPISNHLYFYWYRQILGQKVEFLVSFYNNEISEKSEIFDDQFSVERPDGSNFTLKIRSTKLEDSAMYFCASGRTPLAGGTDTQYFGPGTRLTVL.

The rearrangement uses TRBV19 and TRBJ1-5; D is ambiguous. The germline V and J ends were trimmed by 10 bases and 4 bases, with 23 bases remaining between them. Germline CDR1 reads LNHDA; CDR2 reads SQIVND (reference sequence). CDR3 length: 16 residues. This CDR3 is CATAPATRAPNQPQHF. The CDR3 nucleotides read TGTGCCACCGCGCCCGCCACGAGGGCCCCTAATCAGCCCCAGCATTTT.

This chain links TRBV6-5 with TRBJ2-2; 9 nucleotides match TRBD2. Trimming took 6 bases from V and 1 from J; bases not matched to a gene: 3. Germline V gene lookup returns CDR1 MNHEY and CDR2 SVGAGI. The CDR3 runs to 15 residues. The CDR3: CASRGLALNTGELFF. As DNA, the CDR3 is TGTGCCAGCAGGGGACTAGCCCTGAACACCGGGGAGCTGTTTTTT.